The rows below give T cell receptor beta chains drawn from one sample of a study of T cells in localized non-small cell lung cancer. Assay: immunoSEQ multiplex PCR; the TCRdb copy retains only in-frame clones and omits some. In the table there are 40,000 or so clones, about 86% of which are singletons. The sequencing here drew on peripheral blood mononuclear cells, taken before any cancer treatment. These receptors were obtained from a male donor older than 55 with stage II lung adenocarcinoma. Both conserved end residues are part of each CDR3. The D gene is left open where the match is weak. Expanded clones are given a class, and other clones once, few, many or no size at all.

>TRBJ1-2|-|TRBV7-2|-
CASSLKWGGYGYTF
TGTGCCAGCAGCTTAAAATGGGGGGGCTACGGCTACACCTTC
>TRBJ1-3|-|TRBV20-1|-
CSASTGNTIYF
TGCAGTGCCTCCACAGGAAACACCATATATTTT
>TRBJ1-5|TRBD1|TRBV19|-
CASSPVTGSNQPQHF
TGTGCCAGTAGTCCCGTGACAGGGAGCAATCAGCCCCAGCATTTT
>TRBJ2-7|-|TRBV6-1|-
CASSAPSEQYF
TGTGCCAGCAGTGCTCCTTCCGAGCAGTACTTC
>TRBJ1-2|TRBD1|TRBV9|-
CASSVQGGAYGYTF
TGTGCCAGCAGCGTTCAGGGGGGCGCCTATGGCTACACCTTC
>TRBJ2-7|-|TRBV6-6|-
CASSYPGDYEQYF
TGTGCCAGCAGTTACCCAGGGGATTACGAGCAGTACTTC
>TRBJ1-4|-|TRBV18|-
CASSLSSRTNEKLFF
TGTGCCAGCTCACTCTCCAGCCGAACTAATGAAAAACTGTTTTTT
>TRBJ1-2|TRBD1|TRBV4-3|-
CASSQGGTGSYGYTF
TGCGCCAGCAGCCAAGGGGGGACAGGCAGCTATGGCTACACCTTC
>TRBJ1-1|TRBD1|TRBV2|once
CASRELRQGEAFF
TGTGCCAGCAGGGAACTTCGACAGGGAGAAGCTTTCTTT
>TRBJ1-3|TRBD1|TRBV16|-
CASSRNRGSGNTIYF
TGTGCCAGCAGCCGGAACAGGGGCTCTGGAAACACCATATATTTT
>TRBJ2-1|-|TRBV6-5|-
CASSRDDEQFF
TGTGCCAGCAGTCGAGATGATGAGCAGTTCTTC
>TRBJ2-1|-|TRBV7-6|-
CASTLRGNFRNEQFF
TGTGCCAGCACATTAAGGGGGAACTTTCGCAATGAGCAGTTCTTC
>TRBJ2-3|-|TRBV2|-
CASSEAGATDTQYF
TGTGCCAGCAGTGAGGCGGGCGCCACAGATACGCAGTATTTT
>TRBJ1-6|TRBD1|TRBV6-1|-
CASSEAQGARSSPLHF
TGTGCCAGCAGTGAAGCCCAGGGGGCTAGGAGTTCACCCCTCCACTTT
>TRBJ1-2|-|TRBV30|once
CACLRGDYGYTF
TGTGCCTGTTTAAGGGGGGACTATGGCTACACCTTC
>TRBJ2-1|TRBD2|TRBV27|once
CASNPTSGSVLNNEQFF
TGTGCCAGCAATCCGACTAGCGGGAGCGTACTAAACAATGAGCAGTTCTTC
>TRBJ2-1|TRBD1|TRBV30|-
CAWSLRQGRDEQFF
TGTGCCTGGAGTTTACGACAGGGGCGGGATGAGCAGTTCTTC
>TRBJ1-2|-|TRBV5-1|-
CASSTDGEEYGYTF
TGCGCCAGCAGCACGGACGGGGAGGAATATGGCTACACCTTC
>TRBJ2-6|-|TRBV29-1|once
CSVQEASGANVLTF
TGCAGCGTTCAGGAGGCCTCTGGGGCCAACGTCCTGACTTTC
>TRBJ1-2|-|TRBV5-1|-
CASSLDPLNYGYTF
TGCGCCAGCAGCTTGGACCCCCTGAACTATGGCTACACCTTC
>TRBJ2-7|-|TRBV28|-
CASSPVKGSYEQYF
TGTGCCAGCAGTCCTGTGAAGGGGAGCTACGAGCAGTACTTC
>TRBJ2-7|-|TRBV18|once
CASSLRKSVDEQYF
TGTGCCAGCTCACTACGAAAGTCCGTCGACGAGCAGTACTTC
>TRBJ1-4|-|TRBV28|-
CASQNAGHATNEKLFF
TGTGCCAGCCAGAACGCAGGGCATGCAACTAATGAAAAACTGTTTTTT
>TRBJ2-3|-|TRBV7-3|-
CASGRDRGTDTQYF
TGTGCGAGCGGACGTGACCGGGGCACAGATACGCAGTATTTT
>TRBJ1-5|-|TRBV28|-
CASRPGAHQPQHF
TGTGCCAGCAGGCCAGGGGCTCATCAGCCCCAGCATTTT
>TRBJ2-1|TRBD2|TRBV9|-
CASSQTSQPEQFF
TGTGCCAGCAGCCAGACTAGCCAGCCCGAGCAGTTCTTC
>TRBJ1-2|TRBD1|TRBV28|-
CATAGQGKRLYGYTF
TGTGCCACCGCCGGACAGGGAAAAAGGTTATATGGCTACACCTTC
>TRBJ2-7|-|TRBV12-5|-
CASGQGLGSGEQYF
TGTGCTAGTGGCCAAGGACTCGGATCCGGAGAGCAGTACTTC
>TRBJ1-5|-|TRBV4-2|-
CASSQDDSYSNQPQHF
TGTGCCAGCAGCCAAGATGACAGCTATAGCAATCAGCCCCAGCATTTT
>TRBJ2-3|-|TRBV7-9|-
CASSQEQDTQYF
TGTGCCAGCAGTCAAGAACAAGATACGCAGTATTTT
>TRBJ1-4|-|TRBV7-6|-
CASSRNTGGTNEKLFF
TGTGCCAGCAGCCGAAACACCGGGGGAACTAATGAAAAACTGTTTTTT
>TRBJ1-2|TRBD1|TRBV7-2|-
CASSPWTGEGYTF
TGTGCCAGCAGCCCGTGGACAGGGGAGGGCTACACCTTC
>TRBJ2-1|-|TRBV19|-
CASTLTESSYNEQFF
TGTGCCAGTACCCTTACAGAGAGCTCCTACAATGAGCAGTTCTTC